The clone carrying this T cell receptor (beta chain) was seen only a few times. Antigen unknown. This specimen belongs to a study of vaccination effects on CD4 cells after COVID-19. Here immunoSEQ multiplex PCR was the method, and the copy in TCRdb shows in-frame clones only, minus some. The data hold more than 60,000 clones, with 72% observed a single time. The CDR3 has 16 residues. Germline CDR1 is KGHSY and CDR2 is FQNENV. With 6 bases clipped from V and 1 base from J, the junction kept 6 bases outside the gene matches. Following culture for 9 to 11 days, CD4+ T cells were isolated. The sequence was collected from a human donor who had a prior SARS-CoV-2 infection. The specimen was CD4+ T cells from PBMCs cultured without peptide, collected before COVID-19 vaccination. The V call is TRBV16, the J call TRBJ2-6; 7 nucleotides agree with TRBD1. The CDR3 protein is CASRPRQGSGANVLTF. CDR3 DNA: TGTGCCAGCAGACCCAGACAGGGTTCTGGGGCCAACGTCCTGACTTTC. Together with reference TRBV16 and TRBJ2-6, the CDR3 gives the full variable domain: GEEVAQTPKHLVRGEGQKAKLYCAPIKGHSYVFWYQQVLKNEFKFLISFQNENVFDETGMPKERFSAKCLPNSPCSLEIQATKLEDSAVYFCASRPRQGSGANVLTFGAGSRLTVL.